A few counts support the clone carrying this T cell receptor (beta chain). Its antigen is undetermined. At the deep level, the assay was run. The sequenced material, unsorted PBMC DNA, was run on ten immunoSEQ deep assay plates. Original data processing: In the immunoSEQ data, sequences were junction-only and lacked quality scores, so filtering differed. Sequencing used immunoSEQ multiplex PCR; TCRdb keeps in-frame clones, though not all of them. V and J calls plus clone size are reproduced from that table; the DNA served to infer D and trimming. The table has roughly 500,000 clones, 79% seen once; the top ten hold 13%. The data were obtained in a study of shared clonotypes between healthy human individuals. Study-wide results and limits: Few donors limited the genetic and exposure-history diversity represented.

Trimming cost V 5 bases and J 5 bases; bases outside gene matches: 11. The germline CDR1 and CDR2 sequences are SEHNR and FQNEAQ (reference sequence). CDR3 size: 15 residues. The chain employs TRBV7-9 and TRBJ2-7, with TRBD2 matching 8 bases. This TCR was sampled from a woman aged 40 to 49 in good health. Some clones in this sample may be carry-over from other donors' samples. Sequencing was carried out using PBMCs. CDR3 in DNA: TGTGCCAGCAGCCCTCGGGGTAGCGGGACCCACGAGCAGTACTTC. Translating it yields CASSPRGSGTHEQYF.